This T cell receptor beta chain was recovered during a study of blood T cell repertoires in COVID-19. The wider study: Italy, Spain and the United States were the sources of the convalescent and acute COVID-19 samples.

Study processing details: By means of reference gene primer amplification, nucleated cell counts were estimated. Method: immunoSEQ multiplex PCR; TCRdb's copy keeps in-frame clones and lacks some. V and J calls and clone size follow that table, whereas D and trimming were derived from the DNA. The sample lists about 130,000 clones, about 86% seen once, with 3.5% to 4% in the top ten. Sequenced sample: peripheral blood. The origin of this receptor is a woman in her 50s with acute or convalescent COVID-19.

The CDR3 is CASSPNRGESPLHF. Here the CDR3 DNA reads TGTGCCAGCTCACCGAACAGGGGTGAGTCACCCCTCCACTTT. The chain couples TRBV18 to TRBJ1-6; 7 nucleotides line up with TRBD1. Trimming removed 3 bases from V and 10 bases from J; junction bases left unmatched: 6. The length of the CDR3 is 14 residues. Germline CDR1 KGHSH, CDR2 LQKENI.